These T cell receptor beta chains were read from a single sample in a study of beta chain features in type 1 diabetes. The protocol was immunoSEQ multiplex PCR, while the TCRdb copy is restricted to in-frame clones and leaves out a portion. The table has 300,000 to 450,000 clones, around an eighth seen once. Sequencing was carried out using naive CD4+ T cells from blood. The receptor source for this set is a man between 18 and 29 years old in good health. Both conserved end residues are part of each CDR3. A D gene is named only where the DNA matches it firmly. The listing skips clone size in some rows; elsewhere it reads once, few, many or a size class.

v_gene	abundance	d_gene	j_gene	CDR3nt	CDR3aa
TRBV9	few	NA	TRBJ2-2	TGTGCCAGCAGCGTAGGGACAGCGTCCGGGGAGCTGTTTTTT	CASSVGTASGELFF
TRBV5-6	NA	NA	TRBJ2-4	TGTGCCAGCAGCTTTGGGCAGCCATACATCTTTCAGTACTTC	CASSFGQPYIFQYF
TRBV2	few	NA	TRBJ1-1	TGTGCCAGCAGTGACGCGGGGTTCGCTGAAGCTTTCTTT	CASSDAGFAEAFF
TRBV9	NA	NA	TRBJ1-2	TGTGCCAGCAGCGTATTTGGAGGGAGTGGCTACACCTTC	CASSVFGGSGYTF
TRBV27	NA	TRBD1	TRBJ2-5	TGTGCCAGCAGTTTAGTGACAGGGGGTAGGGAGACCCAGTACTTC	CASSLVTGGRETQYF
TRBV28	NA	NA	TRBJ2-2	TGTGCCAGCAGCACCGTAGCTCCCAGCGGGTCCGGGGAGCTGTTTTTT	CASSTVAPSGSGELFF
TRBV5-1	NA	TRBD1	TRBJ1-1	TGCGCCAGCAGCTGGACTCCGGGACAGGGGGACACTGAAGCTTTCTTT	CASSWTPGQGDTEAFF
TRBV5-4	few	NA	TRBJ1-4	TGTGCCAGCAGCCTCAACAGACCAACTAATGAAAAACTGTTTTTT	CASSLNRPTNEKLFF
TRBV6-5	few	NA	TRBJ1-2	TGTGCCAGCAGCGCCACGACAGTGGACTATGGCTACACCTTC	CASSATTVDYGYTF
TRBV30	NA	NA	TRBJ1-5	TGTGCCTGGAGTGAAGGACATCCAAATCAGCCCCAGCATTTT	CAWSEGHPNQPQHF
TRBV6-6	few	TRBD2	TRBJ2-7	TGTGCCAGCAGTCGCAGCACTAGCGGAACAGCCTACGAGCAGTACTTC	CASSRSTSGTAYEQYF
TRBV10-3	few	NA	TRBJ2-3	TGTGCCATCAGTGAGTCCAGGGATTTGCCAGATACGCAGTATTTT	CAISESRDLPDTQYF
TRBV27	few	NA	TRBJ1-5	TGTGCCAGCAAAAGAGGCAGACAGCCATATAGCAATCAGCCCCAGCATTTT	CASKRGRQPYSNQPQHF
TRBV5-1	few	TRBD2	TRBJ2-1	TGCGCCAGCAGCCTGGGACTAGCGGGAAGTGTCTACAATGAGCAGTTCTTC	CASSLGLAGSVYNEQFF
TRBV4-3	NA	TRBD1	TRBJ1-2	TGCGCCAGCAGCCAACAGACAGGGGGCGGTGGCTACACCTTC	CASSQQTGGGGYTF
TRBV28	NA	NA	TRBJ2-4	TGTGCCAGCCGAGGGGGGGCGGAAAACATTCAGTACTTC	CASRGGAENIQYF
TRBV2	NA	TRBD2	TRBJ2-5	TGTGCCAGCACCGAACTGGGACTAGCCGGAGAGACCCAGTACTTC	CASTELGLAGETQYF
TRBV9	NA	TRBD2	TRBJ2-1	TGTGCCAGCAGCGCCCGGGGGGGACTAGCGGCAAGCTCCTACAATGAGCAGTTCTTC	CASSARGGLAASSYNEQFF
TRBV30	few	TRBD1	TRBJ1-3	TGTGCCTGTAAGGGACAGGGGGCTGGAAACACCATATATTTT	CACKGQGAGNTIYF
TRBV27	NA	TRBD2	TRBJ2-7	TGTGCCAGCAGCCGACTAGCGGGAGTCCCGCCGCTGCACGAGCAGTACTTC	CASSRLAGVPPLHEQYF
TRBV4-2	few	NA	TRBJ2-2	TGTGCCAGCAGCTCCGGGACTTCGAACACCGGGGAGCTGTTTTTT	CASSSGTSNTGELFF
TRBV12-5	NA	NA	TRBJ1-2	TGTGCTAGTGGTTTGGTACTTGGGAGGGGCAACTATGGCTACACCTTC	CASGLVLGRGNYGYTF
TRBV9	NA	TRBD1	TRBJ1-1	TGTGCCAGCAGCACTAGGGACAGGGAGGTTTCGAGTACTGAAGCTTTCTTT	CASSTRDREVSSTEAFF
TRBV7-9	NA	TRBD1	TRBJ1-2	TGTGCCAGCAGCTACGGGACAGTCTATGGCTACACCTTC	CASSYGTVYGYTF
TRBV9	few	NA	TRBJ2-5	TGTGCCAGCAGCCCTACGACAGCCTTGGTGGAGACCCAGTACTTC	CASSPTTALVETQYF
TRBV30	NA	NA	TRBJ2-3	TGTGCCTATCGACGGGGAGGAGGGCCAGATACGCAGTATTTT	CAYRRGGGPDTQYF
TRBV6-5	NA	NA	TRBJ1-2	TGTGCCAGCACCCCGCGGGGGTTCTGGGGCTACACCTTC	CASTPRGFWGYTF
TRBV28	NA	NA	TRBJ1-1	TGTGCCAGCAGTTTATTTCAGCAGGACACTGAAGCTTTCTTT	CASSLFQQDTEAFF
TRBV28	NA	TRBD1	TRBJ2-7	TGTGCCAGCAGTCTACCCGGGACAGGGAACACCTACGAGCAGTACTTC	CASSLPGTGNTYEQYF
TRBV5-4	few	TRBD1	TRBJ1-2	TGTGCCAGCAGCAACACGGCACAGGGGGCGATACATGGCTACACCTTC	CASSNTAQGAIHGYTF
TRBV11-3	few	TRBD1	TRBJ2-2	TGTGCCAGCAGCTTTGGACAGGGCGGCACCGGGGAGCTGTTTTTT	CASSFGQGGTGELFF
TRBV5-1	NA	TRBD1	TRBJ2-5	TGCGCCAGCAGCTCCGGACAGGCCCTTCTAGAGACCCAGTACTTC	CASSSGQALLETQYF
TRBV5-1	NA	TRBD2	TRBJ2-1	TGCGCCAGCAGCTTCACTAGCGGGAGAATTGAGCAGTTCTTC	CASSFTSGRIEQFF
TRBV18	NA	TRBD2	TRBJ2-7	TGTGCCAGCTCACGGGGACTAGCGGCCCTTGATAGTTACGAGCAGTACTTC	CASSRGLAALDSYEQYF
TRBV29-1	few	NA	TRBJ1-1	TGCAGCGCCTACGGACAGACAACTACTGAAGCTTTCTTT	CSAYGQTTTEAFF
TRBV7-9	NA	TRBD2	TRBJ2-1	TGTGCCAGCAGCCCCACTAGCGGGGGGCCCTACAATGAGCAGTTCTTC	CASSPTSGGPYNEQFF
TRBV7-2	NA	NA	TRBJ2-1	TGTGCCAGCAGCTTGGCCGGGGGAGACGAGCAGTTCTTC	CASSLAGGDEQFF
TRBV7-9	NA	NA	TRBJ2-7	TGTGCCAGCAGCTTAGAGGTCCGGAGTGCCTACGAGCAGTACTTC	CASSLEVRSAYEQYF
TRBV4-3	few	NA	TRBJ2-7	TGCGCCAGCAGCCAAGCGACCCGAGGCGAGCAGTACTTC	CASSQATRGEQYF
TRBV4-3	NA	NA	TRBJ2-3	TGCGCCAGCAGCCAAGACTACCGAAGCACAGATACGCAGTATTTT	CASSQDYRSTDTQYF
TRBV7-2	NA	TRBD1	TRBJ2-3	TGTGCCAGCAGCTTAGTTCCCAGGGGGCGAGATACGCAGTATTTT	CASSLVPRGRDTQYF
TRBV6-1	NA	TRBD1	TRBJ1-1	TGTGCCAGCAGTGTTTCACAGGGGTTCATTGAAGCTTTCTTT	CASSVSQGFIEAFF
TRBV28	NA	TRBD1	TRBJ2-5	TGTGCCAGCAGTTTATTCAGGGGGCGAGAGACCCAGTACTTC	CASSLFRGRETQYF
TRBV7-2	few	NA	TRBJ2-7	TGTGCCAGCAGCTTAGAAACTACCTACGAGCAGTACTTC	CASSLETTYEQYF
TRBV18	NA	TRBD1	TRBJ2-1	TGTGCCAGCTCACCACCCGGCGACAGGGGCTACAATGAGCAGTTCTTC	CASSPPGDRGYNEQFF
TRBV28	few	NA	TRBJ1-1	TGTGCCAGCAGTTTAATCCGGAGGACCACTGAAGCTTTCTTT	CASSLIRRTTEAFF
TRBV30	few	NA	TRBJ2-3	TGTGCCTGGAGTGCGGGGGATACGCAGTATTTT	CAWSAGDTQYF
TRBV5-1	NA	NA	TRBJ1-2	TGCGCCAGCAGGCCTCCCTCAGCTAACTATGGCTACACCTTC	CASRPPSANYGYTF
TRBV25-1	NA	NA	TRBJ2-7	TGTGCCAGCAGAGGTCCAATACAGACCTACGAGCAGTACTTC	CASRGPIQTYEQYF
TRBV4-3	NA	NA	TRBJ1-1	TGCGCCAGCAGCCCCCAACTAGAAAACACTGAAGCTTTCTTT	CASSPQLENTEAFF
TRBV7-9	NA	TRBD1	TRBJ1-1	TGTGCCAGCAGCCCAACCCAAGGACAGGGTGTGAACACTGAAGCTTTCTTT	CASSPTQGQGVNTEAFF
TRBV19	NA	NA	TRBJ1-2	TGTGCCAGTAGTATCGGGTTCGCCCACCCTGGCTACACCTTC	CASSIGFAHPGYTF
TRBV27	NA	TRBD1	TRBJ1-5	TGTGCCAGCAGTTTCGGCGGGACAGTTGGCAATCAGCCCCAGCATTTT	CASSFGGTVGNQPQHF